Presented here are 19 T cell receptor beta chains from one specimen sequenced in a study of T cells in Graves' hyperthyroidism and ophthalmopathy. From RNA transcripts, TCR beta CDR3 regions were amplified. With the HTBI primer set, the TCR CDR3 went through a first round of RT-PCR. One entry per CDR3 protein results from TCRdb running MiXCR on the multiplex PCR reads. The sample has about 420,000 distinct CDR3 sequences; around 13% are singletons. The sequenced sample consisted of blood. Source of these receptors: a woman aged 18-30 years with Graves' hyperthyroidism.

This clonotype was seen at least ten times. The chain employs TRBV7-2 and TRBJ2-5; 12 nucleotides align to TRBD2. Per the germline V gene, CDR1 is SGHTA and CDR2 is FQGNSA. Unmatched junction bases numbered 3, after V lost 1 base and J lost 6 bases. CDR3 size: 15 residues. CDR3 protein: CASSLGTSGMKTQYF. CDR3 nucleotides: TGTGCCAGCAGCTTAGGGACTAGCGGGATGAAGACCCAGTACTTC.

This clonotype was picked up one time. The chain employs TRBV29-1 and TRBJ1-1, with D possibly TRBD1 on 6 matching bases. The V end was cut by 1 base, the J end by 3 bases, with 12 bases between. Germline CDR1 SQVTM, CDR2 ANQGSEA. This CDR3 has 14 amino acids. The CDR3 sequence: CSVEVQGLDTEAFF. As DNA, the CDR3 is TGCAGCGTTGAAGTACAGGGTTTGGACACTGAAGCTTTCTTT.

On this clonotype itself: The junction departs from germline at one end; a sequencing error may be responsible. The rearrangement joins TRBV6-2 or TRBV6-3 to TRBJ1-4; weak D call: TRBD1 (5 bases). The germline V gene encodes CDR1 MNHEY and CDR2 SVGEGT. CDR3 length: 12 residues. CDR3 residues: CASSFTTVELLF. The CDR3 DNA is TGTGCCAGCAGTTTTACGACAGTCGAACTGCTTTTT.

The rearrangement links TRBV4-3 to TRBJ2-1, with D tentatively TRBD1 or TRBD2 (6 bases each). From germline, CDR1 is LGHNA and CDR2 YSLEER. The CDR3 length is 16 residues. Trimming stripped 1 base from V and 4 bases from J, with 14 bases between. The CDR3 is CASSQGVPGAYNEQFF. The CDR3 bases are TGCGCCAGCAGCCAAGGGGTTCCGGGGGCTTACAATGAGCAGTTCTTC.

Many counts were recorded for this clonotype. This chain's CDR3 is CASSTRDSPLHF. The CDR3 DNA follows: TGTGCCAGCAGTACAAGGGACTCACCCCTCCACTTT. This chain uses TRBV27 with TRBJ1-6, with a tentative D call TRBD1 (5 bases). V lost 5 bases and J lost 10, with 9 bases in between. The CDR3 contains 12 residues. Per the germline V gene, CDR1 is MNHEY and CDR2 is SMNVEV (reference sequence).

This clonotype was counted ten times or more. The chain employs TRBV18 and TRBJ2-3; D gene unclear. Germline CDR1 and CDR2: KGHSH and LQKENI. The CDR3 consists of 14 residues. Trimming left V 1 base short and J 3 bases short, with 8 bases between. CDR3 DNA: TGTGCCAGCTCACCACGCTCGGGTACAGATACGCAGTATTTT. Encoded protein: CASSPRSGTDTQYF.

This clonotype was counted many times. V usage is TRBV12-3 or TRBV12-4 and J usage is TRBJ2-1; the match to TRBD2 covers 8 bases. The CDR3 loop spans 15 amino acids. After removal of 5 bases from V and 0 bases from J, the junction contained 3 bases not matched to a gene. The CDR3 coding sequence is TGTGCCAGCAGTCAAGGGACTAGCTCCTACAATGAGCAGTTCTTC. It codes for CASSQGTSSYNEQFF.

This clonotype was seen a few times. The V and J genes are TRBV19 and TRBJ1-5; possibly TRBD1 for D (6 bases). The CDR3 is made up of 16 amino acids. V lost 6 bases and J lost 6, with 21 bases in between. Germline V gives CDR1 LNHDA, CDR2 SQIVND (reference sequence). The CDR3 DNA sequence: TGTGCCAGTAGGACCCAGCCCGCCAGGGGAGGTCAGCCCCAGCATTTT. Amino acids: CASRTQPARGGQPQHF. The variable domain in full, with the rest retrieved from reference TRBV19 and TRBJ1-5, is DGGITQSPKYLFRKEGQNVTLSCEQNLNHDAMYWYRQDPGQGLRLIYYSQIVNDFQKGDIAEGYSVSREKKESFPLTVTSAQKNPTAFYLCASRTQPARGGQPQHFGDGTRLSIL.

This clonotype was seen many times. The chain carries TRBV18 and TRBJ1-1; D is undetermined. Trimming removed 3 bases at V and 1 base at J, with 15 bases between. CDR3 length: 16 amino acids. Per the germline V gene, CDR1 is KGHSH and CDR2 is LQKENI. For the CDR3, the DNA is TGTGCCAGCTCACCCGGCGACAAGATTGGGAACACTGAAGCTTTCTTT. Protein sequence: CASSPGDKIGNTEAFF.

This clonotype has a count of ten or more. The chain combines TRBV20-1 with TRBJ1-6; 7 nucleotides line up with TRBD1. The germline gives CDR1 DFQATT, CDR2 SNEGSKA (reference sequence). CDR3 size: 17 residues. After removal of 0 bases from V and 0 bases from J, the junction contained 5 bases not matched to a gene. CDR3 region: CSARDQGVSSYNSPLHF. In nucleotides, the CDR3 is TGCAGTGCTAGAGATCAGGGGGTCAGCTCCTATAATTCACCCCTCCACTTT.

This clonotype was recorded many times. The chain joins TRBV6-2 or TRBV6-3 to TRBJ2-2; the match to TRBD2 covers 9 bases. The ends lost 1 base at V and 2 bases at J; junction bases unmatched: 2. Germline CDR1 is MNHEY and CDR2 is SVGEGT. This CDR3 spans 16 amino acids. CDR3 protein: CASSYLLAGNTGELFF. DNA of the CDR3: TGTGCCAGCAGTTACTTACTAGCGGGCAACACCGGGGAGCTGTTTTTT.

The genes are TRBV19 and TRBJ2-1; 9 positions agree with TRBD2. Trimming took 3 bases from V and 4 from J; bases not matched to a gene: 4. In germline, CDR1 is LNHDA, CDR2 SQIVND (reference sequence). CDR3 size: 15 residues. The CDR3 DNA reads TGTGCCAGTAGTATTAGACTAGCGGCATACAATGAGCAGTTCTTC. Translation gives CASSIRLAAYNEQFF.

This clonotype has more than one count but fewer than ten. The CDR3 loop is CSAQWGQGATSGNTIYF. In DNA form, the CDR3 reads TGCAGTGCTCAGTGGGGGCAGGGGGCCACCTCTGGAAACACCATATATTTT. The chain links TRBV20-1 to TRBJ1-3; 8 nucleotides line up with TRBD1. Trimming cost V 5 bases and J 0 bases; bases outside gene matches: 12. The CDR3 spans 17 residues. Germline CDR1 is DFQATT and CDR2 is SNEGSKA (reference sequence).

Details on this clonotype: It may be a read error: a sequence one base away is much more abundant. The chain carries TRBV5-1 and TRBJ2-1, with 7 bases fitting TRBD2. This CDR3 has 14 residues. In germline, CDR1 is SGHRS, CDR2 YFSETQ. CDR3 amino acids: CASSSLLAANGQFF. The CDR3 DNA reads as TGCGCCAGCAGCTCCCTTCTAGCGGCGAATGGGCAGTTCTTC.

This clonotype was counted ten times or more. V and J are TRBV20-1 and TRBJ2-1; tentatively, D is TRBD1 (6 bases). CDR1 and CDR2 from the germline V gene are DFQATT and SNEGSKA (reference sequence). Trimming pared 0 bases from V and 0 bases from J, leaving 12 bases between. This CDR3 has 16 amino acids. CDR3 residues: CSARDRTGSSYNEQFF. The CDR3 DNA reads as TGCAGTGCTAGAGATCGAACAGGGAGCTCCTACAATGAGCAGTTCTTC.

This clonotype was seen at least ten times. V is TRBV7-9 and J is TRBJ2-7, with 7 nucleotides matching TRBD2. Germline V lookup: CDR1 SEHNR, CDR2 FQNEAQ (reference sequence). The CDR3 runs 14 residues. The ends lost 3 bases at V and 2 bases at J; junction bases unmatched: 4. The CDR3 nucleotides read TGTGCCAGCAGCTTTCCCCGGGGGGCCTACGAGCAGTACTTC. Translation: CASSFPRGAYEQYF.

The chain carries TRBV10-3 and TRBJ1-1; D gene unclear. The CDR3 extends over 13 amino acids. Germline-derived CDR1 and CDR2 are ENHRY and SYGVKD. The ends were cut back, 11 bases at V and 0 bases at J, with 13 bases in the middle. The CDR3 DNA reads TGTGCCCTTGCAGTGGGGATGAACACTGAAGCTTTCTTT. It yields the protein CALAVGMNTEAFF.

This clonotype appeared many times. The rearrangement joins TRBV28 to TRBJ2-1, with TRBD2 identical over 8 bases. V shed 2 bases and J 7 bases; nucleotides not matched to a gene: 10. Germline CDR1 and CDR2: MDHEN and SYDVKM. The CDR3 is 16 residues long. The CDR3 DNA is TGTGCCAGCAGTTTAGTGGTAAGCGGGAGATTGAATGAGCAGTTCTTC. This encodes CASSLVVSGRLNEQFF.

The V and J genes are TRBV5-1 and TRBJ2-5, with 7 bases lining up with TRBD2. Looked up from germline, CDR1 is SGHRS and CDR2 is YFSETQ. Trimming cost V 0 bases and J 4 bases; bases outside gene matches: 12. The CDR3 covers 17 residues. CDR3 nucleotide sequence: TGCGCCAGCAGCTTGGCCTTGGGCGGGAGTAACGGAGAGACCCAGTACTTC. Translated, it gives CASSLALGGSNGETQYF.